Below, 21 T cell receptor beta chains from the same sample are listed, as sequenced in a study of cytomegalovirus exposure and HLA in healthy donors. The PCR had 60 Vbeta and 13 Jbeta primers. Libraries were prepared by immunoSEQ multiplex PCR; TCRdb keeps only in-frame clonotypes and omits some of them. The table has about 140,000 clones, 66% seen once; the top ten hold 6.5%. The sample was PBMCs. The receptor set was obtained from a woman aged 55-70 years in good health and CMV-seronegative.

V and J are TRBV28 and TRBJ1-2; 10 nucleotides agree with TRBD1. This CDR3 contains 16 residues. Germline V gene sequence: CDR1 MDHEN, CDR2 SYDVKM. J was trimmed by 4 bases and V by 4 bases; bases with no gene match: 9. DNA for the CDR3: TGTGCCAGCAGTTCCCGACAGGGGGCAATTTTCTATGGCTACACCTTC. Its translation is CASSSRQGAIFYGYTF.

V usage is TRBV7-2 and J usage is TRBJ2-3; D might be TRBD1 (6 bases). There are 14 residues in the CDR3. V lost 5 bases to trimming and J lost 4 bases, with 13 bases between them. Per the germline V gene, CDR1 is SGHTA and CDR2 is FQGNSA. DNA for the CDR3: TGTGCCAGCAGCCCTCAGGGGCCCGCAGATACGCAGTATTTT. Protein: CASSPQGPADTQYF.

J is TRBJ2-1 and V is TRBV9; 9 positions match TRBD2. With 2 bases clipped from V and 9 bases from J, the junction kept 12 bases outside the gene matches. The CDR3 totals 16 residues. The germline gives CDR1 SGDLS, CDR2 YYNGEE. The CDR3 loop is CASSVSLAGGLSEQFF. DNA for the CDR3: TGTGCCAGCAGCGTCTCTCTCGCGGGGGGGCTAAGTGAGCAGTTCTTC.

V usage is TRBV6-5 and J usage is TRBJ1-6; maybe TRBD1 (6 bases). CDR3 length: 13 residues. Trimming left V 10 bases short and J 5 bases short, with 12 bases between. Germline CDR1 is MNHEY and CDR2 is SVGAGI. The chain's CDR3 is CATRQEHNSPLHF. CDR3 nucleotide sequence: TGTGCCACTAGACAGGAGCATAATTCACCCCTCCACTTT.

The chain joins TRBV28 to TRBJ1-4, with TRBD1 matching 7 bases. J gave up 10 bases and V 1 base, and 9 bases lay outside the gene matches. The CDR3 extends over 15 amino acids. Germline CDR1 MDHEN, CDR2 SYDVKM. The CDR3 DNA reads as TGTGCCAGCAGTTTATACACAGGGGCGGGGGGAAAACTGTTTTTT. As protein: CASSLYTGAGGKLFF.

This chain links TRBV9 with TRBJ2-3; 10 positions agree with TRBD1. The CDR3 contains 17 residues. Germline values: CDR1 SGDLS, CDR2 YYNGEE. The junction had 8 bases not matched to a gene; V was cut back by 2 bases and J by 2 bases. The CDR3 spells CASSVLSGQGVTDTQYF. The CDR3 bases are TGTGCCAGCAGCGTGCTCTCCGGACAGGGGGTCACAGATACGCAGTATTTT. Complete variable domain (other parts from reference TRBV9 and TRBJ2-3): DSGVTQTPKHLITATGQRVTLRCSPRSGDLSVYWYQQSLDQGLQFLIQYYNGEERAKGNILERFSAQQFPDLHSELNLSSLELGDSALYFCASSVLSGQGVTDTQYFGPGTRLTVL.

This chain uses TRBV7-2 with TRBJ2-3, with D maybe TRBD2 (6 bases). Between the trimmed V and J ends, which lost 0 bases and 10 bases, there was a span of 20 bases. The CDR3 has 16 residues. In germline, CDR1 is SGHTA, CDR2 FQGNSA. The CDR3 coding sequence is TGTGCCAGCAGCTTAGCGCGGGCGGGAACATCGTCCCCGCAGTATTTT. The encoded protein is CASSLARAGTSSPQYF.

The chain carries TRBV9 and TRBJ1-1; 7 bases match TRBD1. CDR1 and CDR2 (germline): SGDLS, YYNGEE. Trimming cost V 2 bases and J 2 bases; bases outside gene matches: 9. This CDR3 is 16 amino acids long. As DNA, the CDR3 is TGTGCCAGCAGCGTCACGACAGGGCTGGGAAACACTGAAGCTTTCTTT. Protein: CASSVTTGLGNTEAFF.

CDR3 nucleotide sequence: TGCGCCAGCAGCTTGAGAGGGATCTCGGATAATTCACCCCTCCACTTT. This encodes CASSLRGISDNSPLHF. The chain couples TRBV5-1 to TRBJ1-6; D is uncertain. Germline-derived CDR1 and CDR2 are SGHRS and YFSETQ. The CDR3 is 16 residues long. Trimming removed 1 base from V and 5 bases from J, with 13 bases in between.

This clone was picked up one time. The chain links TRBV4-3 to TRBJ2-7; tentatively, D is TRBD2 (6 bases). This CDR3 spans 15 amino acids. Trimming took off 1 base at V and 2 bases at J, with 12 bases between the two ends. Germline lookup yields CDR1 LGHNA and CDR2 YSLEER. CDR3 in DNA: TGCGCCAGCAGCCAAGGGGGGGACGGAACCTACGAGCAGTACTTC. It encodes CASSQGGDGTYEQYF.

The table lists this clone with a few counts. This sequence joins TRBV19 and TRBJ1-6; TRBD1 might be the D (5 bases). The CDR3 loop spans 13 amino acids. Deletions cut 6 bases from V and 6 bases from J, with 9 bases between. Germline V gene lookup returns CDR1 LNHDA and CDR2 SQIVND (reference sequence). CDR3 sequence: CASRGGSNSPLHF. DNA for the CDR3: TGTGCCAGTAGGGGGGGATCTAATTCACCCCTCCACTTT.

In nucleotides, the CDR3 is TGTGCCAGCAGTAGGGGCGCTGAAGCTTTCTTT. This translates into CASSRGAEAFF. J is TRBJ1-1 and V is TRBV5-5; TRBD1 is a possible D gene (5 bases). Trimming stripped 5 bases from V and 6 bases from J, with 8 bases between. CDR1 is SGHKS and CDR2 is YYEKEE in the germline V gene (reference sequence). The CDR3 is 11 amino acids.

The CDR3 reads CASSVEGDHQGYNEQFF. CDR3 nucleotide sequence: TGTGCCAGCAGCGTAGAGGGGGACCATCAGGGGTACAATGAGCAGTTCTTC. The gene calls are TRBV9 and TRBJ2-1; D might be TRBD1 (6 bases). V lost 0 bases and J lost 4, with 17 bases in between. This CDR3 contains 17 residues. Per the germline V gene, CDR1 is SGDLS and CDR2 is YYNGEE.

The J gene is TRBJ2-2, the V gene TRBV19, with a tentative D call TRBD2 (7 bases). The germline V gene has CDR1 LNHDA and CDR2 SQIVND (reference sequence). The V gene lost 1 base and the J gene lost 10 bases, with 16 bases spanning the gap. The CDR3 totals 15 residues. This CDR3 is CASSIVGGARTELFF. As DNA, the CDR3 is TGTGCCAGTAGTATAGTTGGGGGGGCCCGGACGGAGCTGTTTTTT.

This clone showed up just a few times. This chain joins TRBV5-4 and TRBJ2-3; D not resolved. V was pared by 1 base and J by 0 bases, with 6 bases between. Looked up from germline, CDR1 is SGHNT and CDR2 is YYREEE (reference sequence). The CDR3 has 14 amino acids. This CDR3 reads CASSLSASTDTQYF. The CDR3 coding sequence is TGTGCCAGCAGCTTGAGCGCTAGCACAGATACGCAGTATTTT.

The chain is built from TRBV6-4 and TRBJ2-3, with D possibly TRBD2 on 6 matching bases. The CDR3 is 12 amino acids. The germline V gene has CDR1 MRHNA and CDR2 SNTAGT. Trimming pared 7 bases from V and 8 bases from J, leaving 13 bases between. CDR3 region: CASTSEAGTQYF. The CDR3 region has the DNA TGTGCCAGCACTAGCGAGGCAGGTACGCAGTATTTT.

The chain links TRBV19 to TRBJ1-5; D uncertain. This CDR3 is built from 15 residues. Germline V gives CDR1 LNHDA, CDR2 SQIVND (reference sequence). V lost 3 bases to trimming and J lost 1 base, with 10 bases between them. The CDR3 sequence is CASSIQRISNQPQHF. The CDR3 nucleotides read TGTGCCAGTAGTATTCAGAGGATAAGCAATCAGCCCCAGCATTTT.

The rearrangement links TRBV27 to TRBJ1-4; TRBD1 agrees at 9 bases. Per germline, CDR1 MNHEY and CDR2 SMNVEV (reference sequence). The CDR3 has 15 residues. V lost 2 bases, J lost 9 bases, and 7 bases stayed unmatched. The CDR3: CASSLVGQGKQKLFF. The DNA for the CDR3 is TGTGCCAGCAGTTTAGTGGGACAGGGTAAACAAAAACTGTTTTTT.

This clone occurred once. The chain employs TRBV6-5 and TRBJ2-7, with no clear D. This CDR3 spans 13 amino acids. The germline V gene has CDR1 MNHEY and CDR2 SVGAGI. Trimming stripped 4 bases from V and 3 bases from J, with 10 bases between. For the CDR3, the DNA is TGTGCCAGCAGTTTTCTCTACGGCTACGAGCAGTACTTC. It translates to CASSFLYGYEQYF.

The rearrangement links TRBV7-8 to TRBJ2-2, with 10 positions matching TRBD2. CDR1 is SGHVS, CDR2 FQNEAQ, per germline. This CDR3 has 16 residues. After removal of 7 bases from V and 7 bases from J, the junction contained 12 bases not matched to a gene. The CDR3 here is CASKGAGGLSVGELFF. CDR3 DNA: TGTGCCAGCAAGGGAGCGGGGGGGCTCTCGGTCGGGGAGCTGTTTTTT.

The chain has TRBV7-2 and TRBJ2-5; 8 positions match TRBD1. J gave up 0 bases and V 5 bases, and 5 bases lay outside the gene matches. This CDR3 spans 15 amino acids. The V gene's germline CDR1 is SGHTA and CDR2 FQGNSA. CDR3 residues: CASSTRTGNQETQYF. The CDR3 coding sequence is TGTGCCAGCAGCACCCGGACAGGGAACCAAGAGACCCAGTACTTC. The complete variable domain, with remaining parts taken from reference TRBV7-2 and TRBJ2-5, reads GAGVSQSPSNKVTEKGKDVELRCDPISGHTALYWYRQSLGQGLEFLIYFQGNSAPDKSGLPSDRFSAERTGGSVSTLTIQRTQQEDSAVYLCASSTRTGNQETQYFGPGTRLLVL.